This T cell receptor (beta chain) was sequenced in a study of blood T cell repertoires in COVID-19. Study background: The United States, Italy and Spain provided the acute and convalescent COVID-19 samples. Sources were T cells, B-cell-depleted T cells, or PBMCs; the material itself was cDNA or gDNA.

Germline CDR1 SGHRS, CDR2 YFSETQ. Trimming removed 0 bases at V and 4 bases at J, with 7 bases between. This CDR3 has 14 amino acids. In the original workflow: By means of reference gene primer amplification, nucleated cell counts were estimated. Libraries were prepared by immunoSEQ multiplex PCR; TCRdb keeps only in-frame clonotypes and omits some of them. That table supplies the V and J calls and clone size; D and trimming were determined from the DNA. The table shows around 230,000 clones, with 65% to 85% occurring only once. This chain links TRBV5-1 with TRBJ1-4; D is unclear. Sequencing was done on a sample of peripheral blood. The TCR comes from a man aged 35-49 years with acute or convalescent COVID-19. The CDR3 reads CASSLGQDNEKLFF. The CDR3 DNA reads TGCGCCAGCAGCTTGGGCCAGGATAATGAAAAACTGTTTTTT.